These 6 T cell receptor beta chains originate from one sample sequenced in a study of CD8 T cells in Susac syndrome. The RNA, 0.5 to 1 ug, was put through reverse transcription using random hexamers. TCRdb ran MiXCR on the immunoSEQ multiplex PCR reads and lists one entry per CDR3 protein. The sample includes tens of thousands of distinct CDR3 sequences, 94% of them seen just once. The specimen was CD8+ T cells from PBMCs. Every receptor here comes from a human donor in good health.

The chain employs TRBV7-9 and TRBJ2-7, with 7 bases aligning to TRBD2. The ends lost 6 bases at V and 0 bases at J; junction bases unmatched: 11. The CDR3 contains 16 residues. Germline lookup yields CDR1 SEHNR and CDR2 FQNEAQ (reference sequence). The CDR3 DNA reads TGTGCCAGCAGGATTTCGCGGGGGACCCTCTCCTACGAGCAGTACTTC. It is translated as CASRISRGTLSYEQYF.

J is TRBJ2-1 and V is TRBV5-1; 7 positions agree with TRBD1. V lost 3 bases, J lost 5 bases, and 14 bases stayed unmatched. The V gene's germline CDR1 is SGHRS and CDR2 YFSETQ. The CDR3 spans 17 residues. The CDR3 nucleotides read TGCGCCAGCAGCTCGATTACGACAGGGTGGGACGACAATGAGCAGTTCTTC. Translated, it gives CASSSITTGWDDNEQFF.

This chain joins TRBV4-1 and TRBJ2-3; D is unclear. The CDR3 consists of 15 residues. Germline CDR1 and CDR2: MGHRA and YSYEKL. V gave up 4 bases and J gave up 2 bases, with 13 bases separating them. The CDR3 bases are TGCGCCAGCAGCCCTGGCAGCGCTATCACAGATACGCAGTATTTT. This codes for CASSPGSAITDTQYF.

This chain joins TRBV20-1 and TRBJ2-7, with D perhaps matching TRBD1 (6 bases). Germline V gives CDR1 DFQATT, CDR2 SNEGSKA (reference sequence). The CDR3 covers 18 residues. Trimming took off 0 bases at V and 3 bases at J, with 24 bases between the two ends. CDR3 DNA: TGCAGTGCTAGAGATGAAGCCCATCGAACAGGGCCTCTCTACGAGCAGTACTTC. Residues: CSARDEAHRTGPLYEQYF.

The DNA of the CDR3 is TGTGCCACCAGTGAGAGACAGGCTAATGAAAAACTGTTTTTT. It specifies CATSERQANEKLFF. The chain combines TRBV15 with TRBJ1-4; tentatively, D is TRBD1 (6 bases). Trimming stripped 6 bases from V and 3 bases from J, with 11 bases between. Germline values: CDR1 LNHNV, CDR2 YYDKDF (reference sequence). The CDR3 sequence is 14 residues long.

Only a few counts were recorded for this clonotype. The V and J genes are TRBV9 and TRBJ2-2; the D call may be TRBD1 or TRBD2 (5 bases each). There are 14 residues in the CDR3. V dropped 2 bases and J dropped 1 base, with 6 bases sitting between them. Germline V lookup: CDR1 SGDLS, CDR2 YYNGEE. The CDR3 sequence is CASSVGGNTGELFF. CDR3 DNA sequence: TGTGCCAGCAGCGTTGGGGGGAACACCGGGGAGCTGTTTTTT.